This T cell receptor beta chain was profiled in a study of long-term antiretroviral therapy in people with HIV (dated by TCRdb to between 2021 and 2024). For the wider study: Collection of the earliest samples took place about a decade ahead of the 2015 WHO recommendation for immediate ART, at a time when ART was typically delayed until CD4 counts fell. A retrospective serial study tested whether changes in peripheral blood TRB repertoire composition and diversity were associated with ART initiation and durable HIV suppression. A total of about 200 cryopreserved PBMC samples were contributed to the cohort by 30 adults with confirmed HIV infection, with samples collected serially over a mean of roughly six years (range 1-12). Among the approximately 30 participants with HIV, fewer than twelve were female. No cross-contamination during QIAcube processing was seen in test extractions of a monoclonal T-cell line run alongside 33 polyclonal samples.

A note on this clone: Its binding antigen is unknown. Qualities for individual bases were not recorded, and no much larger clone is one base off.

Sequencing of the TRB variable region was done with the immunoSEQ hsTCRB v3.0 assay at survey level resolution. The targeted TRB sequencing depth was 40,000-50,000 T-cell genomes per sample. An Illumina MiSeq with a v3 150-cycle kit was used to sequence the pooled TRB libraries. The paper's processing steps were these. Repertoire analysis ran in R within a reproducible Nextflow workflow covering QC, data transformation and analysis. LymphoSeq2, an R package for AIRR-Seq data exploration, was used to implement custom analyses. A handful of samples yielding fewer than 5000 total TRB sequences were excluded, leaving 150 to 200 analyzed HIV repertoires. Among the approximately 190 HIV repertoires that were kept, almost 60 were collected before ART initiation and over 120 were collected after ART initiation. Repertoires were downsampled to 5000 TRB nucleotide sequences, with summary statistics averaged over 100 downsampling iterations. TRB sequences were retained for analysis only if CDR3 regions of at least seven amino acids were present. Diversity was assessed using a clonality score derived from Shannon entropy and using the Gini coefficient. In the repertoire networks, any two of the top 5000 CDR3 amino acid sequences were linked whenever the two sequences differed by an edit distance of one. Antigen specificity groups and MHC restriction were predicted for TRB CDR3 amino acid sequences with GLIPH2. To flag known associations with CMV, EBV, HIV or tissue antigens, CDR3 amino acid sequences were compared against VDJdb and McPAS-TCR. Pre-ART, post-ART and control groups were compared with Wilcoxon signed-rank tests and Holm-Bonferroni correction. What TCRdb holds here is the immuneACCESS table cut down to in-frame rearrangements. Part of the clones is not present; checked against another copy, under half of the missing clones reflect an unresolved V gene, and the others are unexplained. Clone size and the V and J calls come from that table; the DNA yielded D and trimming. In all, the sample holds 25,000 to 35,000 clones, and approximately 85% of those were seen once. 3.8% of the sample is held by the ten biggest clonotypes.

The investigation overall reported the following: Inferences about post-ART repertoire changes were limited because no data were available on ART adherence, viral resistance or therapy changes. The samples span the years 2004 to 2017, and the ART regimens used may be less effective than current regimens. Expanded TRB clones identified before ART initiation dominated the repertoire at all time points, although this dominance fluctuated and declined in many PLHIV after ART. ART initiation was associated with a significant increase in TRB diversity, but diversity stayed significantly below transplant donor controls even after long-term ART. Unsorted PBMC were profiled instead of sorted CD4+ and CD8+ T cells because pre-ART samples had limited cell numbers. Since PBMC availability was limited, sequencing covered only the TCR beta chain, with no alpha chain pairing. HIV repertoires had narrower CDR3 length ranges than controls, and the network structure suggested an antigen-experienced repertoire that shifted only slightly toward naive after ART.

To be included, a participant needed at least one PBMC sample from before ART initiation plus at least two post-ART samples. All participants with HIV were treated in the United States of America. Before DNA extraction, cryopreserved samples containing roughly 0.85-11 million PBMC were thawed and washed. At the time of the earliest PBMC sample, participants with HIV were aged between roughly 20 and 60 years. PBMC samples were contributed by each participant from 1-4 timepoints before ART initiation and 2-8 timepoints after ART initiation, with a median of 7 samples. Serial HIV viral load, CD4+ T-cell count, ART history and demographic data were obtained for every participant. Using a Qiagen kit on a QIAcube, genomic DNA was extracted from unsorted PBMC, with samples processed in batches of 12. The sequence derives from a man younger than 35 with HIV. This specimen was unsorted PBMCs, taken 0.8 years before starting antiretroviral therapy.

The sequence in DNA is TGCGCCAGCAGCCCAGGTTACCCCTCGACGGGGGAGCAGTACTTC. Translation gives CASSPGYPSTGEQYF. The V and J segments used are TRBV4-3 and TRBJ2-7; a tentative D match to TRBD2 spans 5 bases. CDR1 is given as LGHNA and CDR2 as YSLEER, both from the germline V gene. Including the terminal cysteine and phenylalanine, the CDR3 comprises 15 residues. The CDR3 DNA has 45 bases and is translated from base 1. V and J are truncated by 4 bases and 7 bases respectively, leaving an intervening sequence of 20 bases.